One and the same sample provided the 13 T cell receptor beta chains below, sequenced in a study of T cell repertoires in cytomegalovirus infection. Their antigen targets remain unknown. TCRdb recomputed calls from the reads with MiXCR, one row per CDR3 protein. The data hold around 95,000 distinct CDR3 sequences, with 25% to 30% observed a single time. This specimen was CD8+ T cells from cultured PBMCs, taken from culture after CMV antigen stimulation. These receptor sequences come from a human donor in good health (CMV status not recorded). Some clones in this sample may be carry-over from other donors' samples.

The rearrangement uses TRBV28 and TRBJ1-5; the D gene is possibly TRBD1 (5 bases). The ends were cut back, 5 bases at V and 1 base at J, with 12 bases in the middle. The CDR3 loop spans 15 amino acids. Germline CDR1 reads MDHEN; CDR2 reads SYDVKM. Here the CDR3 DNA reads TGTGCCAGCAGTCCCCTGACAGTGAGCAATCAGCCCCAGCATTTT. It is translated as CASSPLTVSNQPQHF.

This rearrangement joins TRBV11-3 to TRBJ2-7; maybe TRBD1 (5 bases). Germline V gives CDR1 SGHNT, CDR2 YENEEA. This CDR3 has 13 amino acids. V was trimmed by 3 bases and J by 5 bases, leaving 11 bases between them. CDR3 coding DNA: TGTGCCAGCAGCTTTACCTCGACAGACGAGCAGTACTTC. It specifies CASSFTSTDEQYF.

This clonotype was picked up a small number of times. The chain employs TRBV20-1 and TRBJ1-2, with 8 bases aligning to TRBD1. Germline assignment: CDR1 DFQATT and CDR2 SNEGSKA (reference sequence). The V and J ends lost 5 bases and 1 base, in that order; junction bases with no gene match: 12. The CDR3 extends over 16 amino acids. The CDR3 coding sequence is TGCAGTGCTCGAGGCCCTGGACAGGGTCTTAACTATGGCTACACCTTC. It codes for CSARGPGQGLNYGYTF.

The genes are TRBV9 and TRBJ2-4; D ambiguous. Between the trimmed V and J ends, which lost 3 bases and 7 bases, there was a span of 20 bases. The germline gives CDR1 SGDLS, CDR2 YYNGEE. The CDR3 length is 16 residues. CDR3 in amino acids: CASSGGDSDPSNIQYF. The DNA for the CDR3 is TGTGCCAGCAGCGGTGGAGACTCCGACCCCTCGAACATTCAGTACTTC.

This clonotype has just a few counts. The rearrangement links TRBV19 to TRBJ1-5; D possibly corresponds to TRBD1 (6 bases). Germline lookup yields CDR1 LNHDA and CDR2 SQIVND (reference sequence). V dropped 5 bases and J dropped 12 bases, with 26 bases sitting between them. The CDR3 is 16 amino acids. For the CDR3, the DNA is TGTGCCAGTAGTCCTGGGACATCGGCTGTACCGGAGTTCCAGCATTTT. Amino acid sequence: CASSPGTSAVPEFQHF.

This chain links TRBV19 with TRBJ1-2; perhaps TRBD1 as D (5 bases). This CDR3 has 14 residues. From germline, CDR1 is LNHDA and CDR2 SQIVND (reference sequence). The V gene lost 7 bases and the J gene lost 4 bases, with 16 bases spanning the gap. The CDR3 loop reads CASTPGTGSYGYTF. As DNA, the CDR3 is TGTGCCAGTACCCCCGGGACGGGCTCCTATGGCTACACCTTC.

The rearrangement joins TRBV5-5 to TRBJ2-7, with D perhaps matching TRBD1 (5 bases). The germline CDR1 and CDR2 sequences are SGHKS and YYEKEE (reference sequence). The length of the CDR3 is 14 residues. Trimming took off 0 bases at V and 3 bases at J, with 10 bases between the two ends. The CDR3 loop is CASSLVGRDYEQYF. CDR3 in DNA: TGTGCCAGCAGCTTGGTGGGCAGGGACTACGAGCAGTACTTC.

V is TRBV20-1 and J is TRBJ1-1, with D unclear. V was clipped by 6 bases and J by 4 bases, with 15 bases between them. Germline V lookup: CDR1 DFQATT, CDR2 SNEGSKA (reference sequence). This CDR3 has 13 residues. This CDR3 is CSANTPLTTEAFF. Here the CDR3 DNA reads TGCAGTGCCAATACCCCACTGACCACTGAAGCTTTCTTT.

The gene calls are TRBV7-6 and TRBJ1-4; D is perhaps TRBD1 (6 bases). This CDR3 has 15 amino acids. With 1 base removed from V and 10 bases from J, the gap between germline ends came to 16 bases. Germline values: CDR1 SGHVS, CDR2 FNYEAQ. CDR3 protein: CASSLEGQGLSKLFF. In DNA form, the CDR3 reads TGTGCCAGCAGCTTAGAGGGTCAGGGGTTATCAAAACTGTTTTTT.

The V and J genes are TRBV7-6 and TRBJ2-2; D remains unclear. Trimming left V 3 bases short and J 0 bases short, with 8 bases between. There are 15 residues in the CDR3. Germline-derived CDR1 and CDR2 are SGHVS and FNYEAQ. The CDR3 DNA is TGTGCCAGCAGCTTCGGCCCTGCGAACACCGGGGAGCTGTTTTTT. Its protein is CASSFGPANTGELFF.

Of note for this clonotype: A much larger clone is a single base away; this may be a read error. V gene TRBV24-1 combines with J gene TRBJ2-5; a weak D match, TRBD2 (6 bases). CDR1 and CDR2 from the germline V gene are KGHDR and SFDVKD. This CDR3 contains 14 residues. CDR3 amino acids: CATCDPGQGEAQYF. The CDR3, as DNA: TGTGCCACCTGTGACCCGGGCCAAGGGGAGGCCCAGTACTTC.

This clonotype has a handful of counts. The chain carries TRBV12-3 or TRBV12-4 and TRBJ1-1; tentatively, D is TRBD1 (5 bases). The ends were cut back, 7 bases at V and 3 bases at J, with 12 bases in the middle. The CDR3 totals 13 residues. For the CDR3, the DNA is TGTGCCAGCACCCCCTCAGGGTACACTGAAGCTTTCTTT. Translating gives CASTPSGYTEAFF.

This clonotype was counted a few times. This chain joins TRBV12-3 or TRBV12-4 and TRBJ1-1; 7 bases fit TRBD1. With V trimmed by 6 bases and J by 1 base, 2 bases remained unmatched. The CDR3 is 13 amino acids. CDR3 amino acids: CASRRTGNTEAFF. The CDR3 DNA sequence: TGTGCCAGCAGGCGGACAGGGAACACTGAAGCTTTCTTT.